The clone carrying this TCR beta chain was seen a handful of times. TCRdb used MiXCR to call clones anew from the PCR reads. The sample has over 15,000 clones, 20% to 25% seen once. The entry originates in a study of metastatic and nonmetastatic thyroid tumors. Per germline, CDR1 MNHEY and CDR2 SVGAGI. Trimming took 4 bases from V and 1 from J, leaving 10 bases between them. This CDR3 region has 14 residues. None of the patients had undergone any treatment ahead of thyroid surgery. V usage is TRBV6-5 and J usage is TRBJ1-1; D is undetermined. Sequencing used tumor tissue. This TCR derives from a female donor with papillary thyroid cancer or a benign thyroid nodule (not recorded which). Some clones in this sample may be carry-over from other donors' samples. This CDR3 is CASSWEMGNTEAFF. CDR3 nucleotide sequence: TGTGCCAGCAGTTGGGAGATGGGGAACACTGAAGCTTTCTTT.